Following are 28 T cell receptor beta chains from one sample sequenced in a study of T cell repertoires in cytomegalovirus infection. The antigens of these receptors remain unknown. TCRdb reprocessed the reads with MiXCR, giving one entry per CDR3 protein. The sample lists roughly 860,000 distinct CDR3 sequences; approximately 30% were seen once. Material: cultured CD8+ T cells from PBMCs, obtained from culture after CMV antigen stimulation. These receptor sequences come from a human donor in good health (CMV status not recorded). Some clones in this sample may be carry-over from other donors' samples.

V usage is TRBV5-4 and J usage is TRBJ2-3, with 9 bases aligning to TRBD2. The CDR3 runs 16 residues. V lost 4 bases to trimming and J lost 7 bases; unmatched junction nucleotides: 13. Per germline, CDR1 SGHNT and CDR2 YYREEE (reference sequence). The chain's CDR3 is CASSPSPSGAGHTQYF. The CDR3 DNA is TGTGCCAGCAGCCCCTCGCCTAGCGGGGCGGGGCATACGCAGTATTTT.

Concerning this clonotype: This clone may be a read error of a much larger clone one base away. The chain couples TRBV7-8 to TRBJ2-1, with TRBD2 identical over 13 bases. V dropped 5 bases and J dropped 0; count of bases not matched to a gene: 4. The CDR3 covers 17 residues. CDR1 SGHVS and CDR2 FQNEAQ come from the germline V gene. The CDR3 sequence is CASSGTSGTISYNEQFF. For the CDR3, the DNA is TGTGCCAGCAGCGGGACTAGCGGGACCATCTCCTACAATGAGCAGTTCTTC.

This clonotype was counted between two and nine times. The chain carries TRBV12-3 or TRBV12-4 and TRBJ2-7, with D possibly matching TRBD2 (7 bases). The CDR3 consists of 15 residues. V dropped 2 bases and J dropped 3 bases, with 14 bases sitting between them. The CDR3 protein is CASSLPRGGIYEQYF. The DNA for the CDR3 is TGTGCCAGCAGTTTACCGAGGGGGGGAATCTACGAGCAGTACTTC.

The gene calls are TRBV11-2 and TRBJ2-7; 9 bases map to TRBD1. Germline V gene lookup returns CDR1 SGHAT and CDR2 FQNNGV. J gave up 2 bases and V 5 bases, and 4 bases lay outside the gene matches. The CDR3 runs to 14 residues. The CDR3 bases are TGTGCCAGCAGCGGACAGGGGCTACCCTACGAGCAGTACTTC. Translated, it gives CASSGQGLPYEQYF.

This clonotype has a handful of counts. This chain connects TRBV12-3 or TRBV12-4 to TRBJ2-3; 9 bases are a match to TRBD1. The junction had 7 bases not matched to a gene; V was cut back by 5 bases and J by 7 bases. The CDR3 has 14 amino acids. CDR3 sequence (DNA): TGTGCCAGCAGTCCTACGGGACAGGGAAATACGCAGTATTTT. Translated: CASSPTGQGNTQYF.

This clonotype has just a few counts. The gene calls are TRBV6-1 and TRBJ2-4, with D perhaps TRBD2 (5 bases). The CDR3 has 15 amino acids. Germline loops: CDR1 MNHNS, CDR2 SASEGT. The V gene lost 7 bases and the J gene lost 7 bases, with 20 bases spanning the gap. The CDR3 here is CASNQGGGLLNIQYF. For the CDR3, the DNA is TGTGCCAGCAATCAAGGAGGAGGATTGTTGAACATTCAGTACTTC.

J is TRBJ2-7 and V is TRBV27, with D possibly being TRBD1 or TRBD2 (5 bases each). Deletions cut 4 bases from V and 2 bases from J, with 21 bases between. CDR1 and CDR2 from the germline V gene are MNHEY and SMNVEV (reference sequence). The CDR3 is 17 amino acids. The chain's CDR3 is CASSSLGTQGMPYEQYF. CDR3 nucleotides: TGTGCCAGCAGTTCCCTCGGGACCCAAGGAATGCCCTACGAGCAGTACTTC.

This clonotype was seen more than once but under ten times. The chain recombines TRBV12-3 or TRBV12-4 with TRBJ2-7, with no clear D. The V gene lost 2 bases and the J gene lost 6 bases, with 23 bases spanning the gap. The CDR3 is made up of 17 amino acids. CDR3 sequence: CASSLCGSGLISSEQYV. CDR3 nucleotide sequence: TGTGCCAGCAGTTTATGCGGTTCCGGGCTAATATCGTCCGAGCAGTACGTC.

The DNA for the CDR3 is TGTGCCAGCAGTGACCTGATGGAGGAGACCCAGTACTTC. Translating it yields CASSDLMEETQYF. This chain joins TRBV25-1 and TRBJ2-5; D is unclear. There are 13 residues in the CDR3. Per germline, CDR1 MGHDK and CDR2 SYGVNS. The germline V and J ends were trimmed by 3 bases and 5 bases, with 10 bases remaining between them.

The chain carries TRBV10-3 and TRBJ2-7; 7 bases are shared with TRBD1. The CDR3 loop spans 15 amino acids. CDR1 is ENHRY and CDR2 is SYGVKD in the germline V gene. The V segment lost 2 bases and the J segment 5 bases; nucleotides outside the gene matches: 9. The CDR3 nucleotides are TGTGCCATCAGTGAGCGATCGAGGGGGCAGGACGAGCAGTACTTC. Residues: CAISERSRGQDEQYF.

The table lists this clonotype with many counts. The chain recombines TRBV7-2 with TRBJ1-2; D unclear. Trimming took 1 base from V and 4 from J, leaving 13 bases between them. Looked up from germline, CDR1 is SGHTA and CDR2 is FQGNSA. This CDR3 region has 15 residues. The CDR3 spells CASSLGQVRFYGYTF. The CDR3, as DNA: TGTGCCAGCAGCTTAGGCCAGGTTCGATTCTATGGCTACACCTTC.

The chain uses TRBV12-3 or TRBV12-4 and TRBJ1-1; 8 positions agree with TRBD1. This CDR3 has 13 residues. J gave up 4 bases and V 6 bases, and 4 bases lay outside the gene matches. CDR3 in amino acids: CASRTTGVTEAFF. DNA for the CDR3: TGTGCCAGCAGAACGACAGGGGTCACTGAAGCTTTCTTT.

There are many counts of this clonotype. The gene calls are TRBV7-2 and TRBJ2-1; the match to TRBD1 covers 10 bases. V lost 5 bases, J lost 6 bases, and 4 bases stayed unmatched. The CDR3 contains 14 residues. Germline V lookup: CDR1 SGHTA, CDR2 FQGNSA. The CDR3 is CASSPGTGVNEQFF. The CDR3 DNA reads TGTGCCAGCAGCCCCGGGACAGGGGTCAATGAGCAGTTCTTC.

There are a few counts of this clonotype. The CDR3 here is CSARQTGYYNEQFF. The CDR3 DNA is TGCAGTGCTAGACAGACAGGGTACTACAATGAGCAGTTCTTC. The chain uses TRBV20-1 and TRBJ2-1; 7 bases agree with TRBD1. The CDR3 loop spans 14 amino acids. The junction had 4 bases not matched to a gene; V was cut back by 2 bases and J by 3 bases. CDR1 is DFQATT, CDR2 SNEGSKA, per germline (reference sequence).

This clonotype was detected a few times. V and J are TRBV15 and TRBJ2-5; TRBD1 matches 9 bases. J gave up 4 bases and V 6 bases, and 9 bases lay outside the gene matches. The CDR3 extends over 15 amino acids. The germline V gene encodes CDR1 LNHNV and CDR2 YYDKDF (reference sequence). DNA of the CDR3: TGTGCCACCAGGGAGGACAGGGGCCTCGGAGAGACCCAGTACTTC. The encoded protein is CATREDRGLGETQYF.

Concerning this clonotype: Since a much larger clone is just one base distant, this may be a read error. This rearrangement joins TRBV20-1 to TRBJ1-1; no reliable D call. CDR1 and CDR2 from the germline V gene are DFQATT and SNEGSKA (reference sequence). The CDR3 has 17 residues. As DNA, the CDR3 is TGCAGTACTAGACACCCTGGGCTCATCAGTCTGAACACTGAAGCTTTCTTT. Amino acid sequence: CSTRHPGLISLNTEAFF.

The chain joins TRBV6-2 or TRBV6-3 to TRBJ2-1; D may be TRBD2 (5 bases). The length of the CDR3 is 15 residues. Deletions cut 2 bases from V and 6 bases from J, with 14 bases between. Germline values: CDR1 MNHEY, CDR2 SVGEGT. The CDR3 coding sequence is TGTGCCAGCAGTTACCAAAGGACTGTATTCAATGAGCAGTTCTTC. It codes for CASSYQRTVFNEQFF.

This clonotype was observed a few times. The genes are TRBV20-1 and TRBJ2-1; possibly TRBD1 or TRBD2 for D (5 bases each). The V end lost 1 base, the J end lost 4 bases, and 14 bases lay between the germline ends. Germline V gene data show CDR1 as DFQATT and CDR2 as SNEGSKA (reference sequence). The CDR3 runs 15 residues. CDR3 loop: CSARARDRAYNEQFF. The CDR3 DNA sequence: TGCAGTGCTAGAGCTCGGGACCGAGCATACAATGAGCAGTTCTTC.

The genes are TRBV12-3 or TRBV12-4 and TRBJ2-1, with 11 bases aligning to TRBD2. The ends lost 5 bases at V and 6 bases at J; junction bases unmatched: 3. This CDR3 spans 14 amino acids. The CDR3 coding sequence is TGTGCCAGCAGTCCTGGGACTAGCGGCAATGAGCAGTTCTTC. It is translated as CASSPGTSGNEQFF.

This sequence joins TRBV3-1 and TRBJ1-1; perhaps TRBD1 as D (5 bases). CDR3 length: 15 residues. Germline CDR1 and CDR2: LGHDT and YNNKEL (reference sequence). The V and J ends lost 0 bases and 0 bases respectively, with 8 bases between them. CDR3 in DNA: TGTGCCAGCAGCCAAGATCTGACAGTGAACACTGAAGCTTTCTTT. This sequence encodes CASSQDLTVNTEAFF.

CDR3 amino acids: CASSLGGKSSYEQYV. The CDR3 nucleotides read TGTGCCAGCAGCCTAGGGGGAAAGAGCTCCTACGAGCAGTACGTC. The chain recombines TRBV7-9 with TRBJ2-7; the D gene is possibly TRBD1 (6 bases). The length of the CDR3 is 15 residues. Trimming took 5 bases from V and 0 from J, leaving 14 bases between them. Germline V gene data show CDR1 as SEHNR and CDR2 as FQNEAQ (reference sequence).

Of note for this clonotype: A junction end diverges from the germline sequence, so it may reflect a read error. The V and J genes are TRBV7-6 and TRBJ2-1; TRBD2 is a possible D gene (6 bases). In germline, CDR1 is SGHVS, CDR2 FNYEAQ. The CDR3 totals 15 residues. In nucleotides, the CDR3 is TGTGCTAGCAGCAAGGGGACTGGCTCCTACAATGAGCAGTTCTTC. It yields the protein CASSKGTGSYNEQFF.

A word on this clonotype: Given the absence of the conserved phenylalanine or tryptophan at the CDR3 end, a read error is likely. The chain links TRBV28 to TRBJ2-2; D may be TRBD1 or TRBD2 (5 bases each). Trimming took 2 bases from V and 4 from J, leaving 14 bases between them. The germline V gene encodes CDR1 MDHEN and CDR2 SYDVKM. The CDR3 totals 16 residues. CDR3 loop: CASSLLFQGPTGELFV. In nucleotides, the CDR3 is TGTGCCAGCAGTTTACTATTCCAGGGACCCACCGGGGAGCTGTTTGTT.

This clonotype turned up a few times. V gene TRBV10-3 combines with J gene TRBJ1-5; D may be TRBD1 (6 bases). Germline V gene sequence: CDR1 ENHRY, CDR2 SYGVKD. The CDR3 covers 15 residues. Deletions cut 5 bases from V and 6 bases from J, with 17 bases between. CDR3 amino acids: CAISRTVGSSQPQHF. CDR3 DNA sequence: TGTGCCATCAGTCGGACAGTGGGCTCAAGTCAGCCCCAGCATTTT.

V gene TRBV4-1 combines with J gene TRBJ2-7, with a possible D match to TRBD1 (6 bases). The CDR3 contains 13 residues. Per the germline V gene, CDR1 is MGHRA and CDR2 is YSYEKL. The V gene lost 3 bases and the J gene lost 4 bases, with 10 bases spanning the gap. The CDR3 region is CASSHPGVYEQYF. The CDR3 DNA follows: TGCGCCAGCAGCCACCCAGGGGTATACGAGCAGTACTTC.

V gene TRBV11-1 combines with J gene TRBJ1-1; no firm D call. Germline V gene lookup returns CDR1 SGHAT and CDR2 FQDESV (reference sequence). The CDR3 is 14 residues long. V was clipped by 1 base and J by 5 bases, with 11 bases between them. The CDR3 sequence is CASSLVRFGTEAFF. In DNA, the CDR3 is TGTGCCAGCAGCTTAGTCCGGTTCGGGACTGAAGCTTTCTTT.

This clonotype was observed a few times. The chain recombines TRBV6-2 or TRBV6-3 with TRBJ2-1; a weak D match, TRBD2 (5 bases). V gave up 0 bases and J gave up 4 bases, with 10 bases separating them. CDR1 is MNHEY and CDR2 is SVGEGT in the germline V gene. The CDR3 is 15 residues long. DNA of the CDR3: TGTGCCAGCAGTTACTCAGGACTTTTATACAATGAGCAGTTCTTC. This gives the protein CASSYSGLLYNEQFF.

The V call is TRBV7-9, the J call TRBJ1-5; no definite D call. Trimming cost V 5 bases and J 3 bases, with 11 bases left between them. This CDR3 has 14 amino acids. Germline V gene data show CDR1 as SEHNR and CDR2 as FQNEAQ (reference sequence). CDR3 bases: TGTGCCAGCAGCCCAAGCGGCCTCAATCAGCCCCAGCATTTT. Amino acids: CASSPSGLNQPQHF.